This TCR beta chain was sequenced for a study of Graves' ophthalmopathy and Graves' hyperthyroidism. This clonotype showed up many times. Having ophthalmopathy, the donors showed moderate-to-severe activity, CAS ≥3 and NOSPECS ≥4, with disease lasting under 3 months. V lost 7 bases, J lost 1 base, and 4 bases stayed unmatched. The CDR3 runs to 13 residues. Germline-derived CDR1 and CDR2 are SQVTM and ANQGSEA. Researchers took RNA transcripts and amplified TCR beta CDR3 regions from them. First-round RT-PCR relied on HTBI primers, and a second-round multiplex PCR came next. TCRdb redid the calling of the multiplex PCR reads with MiXCR, one entry per CDR3 protein. Of around 400,000 distinct CDR3 sequences listed, about 17% are singletons.

The chain combines TRBV29-1 with TRBJ1-1; 9 bases align to TRBD1. This receptor was identified in a woman aged 18-30 years with Graves' ophthalmopathy. Sequencing was performed on peripheral blood. The CDR3 sequence: CSAGTGRNTEAFF. The CDR3 DNA reads as TGCAGCGCCGGGACAGGGAGGAACACTGAAGCTTTCTTT. Variable domain in full (rest from reference TRBV29-1 and TRBJ1-1): SAVISQKPSRDICQRGTSLTIQCQVDSQVTMMFWYRQQPGQSLTLIATANQGSEATYESGFVIDKFPISRPNLTFSTLTVSNMSPEDSSIYLCSAGTGRNTEAFFGQGTRLTVV.